The 8 T cell receptor beta chains listed next were all sequenced from one sample in a study of blood T cell repertoires in COVID-19. The protocol was immunoSEQ multiplex PCR, while the TCRdb copy is restricted to in-frame clones and leaves out a portion. The table has 95,000 to 150,000 clones, roughly 89% seen once. Sequenced: peripheral blood. These receptors originate from a man in his forties with acute or convalescent COVID-19.

The chain uses TRBV7-7 and TRBJ2-1; 9 bases are shared with TRBD2. CDR3 size: 17 residues. Germline assignment: CDR1 SSHAT and CDR2 FNYEAQ (reference sequence). The V segment lost 5 bases and the J segment 4 bases; nucleotides outside the gene matches: 12. DNA for the CDR3: TGTGCCAGCAGCCCAAATGTAGCGGGAGTCTATTACAATGAGCAGTTCTTC. Encoded protein: CASSPNVAGVYYNEQFF.

V and J are TRBV18 and TRBJ2-1; 10 nucleotides match TRBD2. The CDR3 loop spans 15 amino acids. Germline CDR1 and CDR2: KGHSH and LQKENI. The V segment lost 2 bases and the J segment 8 bases; nucleotides outside the gene matches: 6. CDR3 residues: CASSPGLAGVDEQFF. In DNA, the CDR3 is TGTGCCAGCTCACCAGGTCTAGCGGGAGTGGATGAGCAGTTCTTC.

The chain carries TRBV12-3 or TRBV12-4 and TRBJ2-7, with TRBD2 as a possible D gene (5 bases). The CDR3 loop spans 13 amino acids. Trimming stripped 4 bases from V and 13 bases from J, with 20 bases between. The DNA of the CDR3 is TGTGCCAGCAGTTCGAAGGGATCAAGGCGGGTTTACTTC. It encodes CASSSKGSRRVYF.

V gene TRBV7-2 combines with J gene TRBJ1-3; D call uncertain. With 2 bases removed from V and 5 bases from J, the gap between germline ends came to 13 bases. The CDR3 length is 15 residues. CDR1 SGHTA and CDR2 FQGNSA come from the germline V gene. Written as DNA, the CDR3 is TGTGCCAGCAGCTTATGGGCAACGGCTAGAAACACCATATATTTT. Its translation: CASSLWATARNTIYF. The full variable domain, in which reference TRBV7-2 and TRBJ1-3 provide the parts outside the CDR3, is GAGVSQSPSNKVTEKGKDVELRCDPISGHTALYWYRQSLGQGLEFLIYFQGNSAPDKSGLPSDRFSAERTGGSVSTLTIQRTQQEDSAVYLCASSLWATARNTIYFGEGSWLTVV.

This clone was counted a single time. This chain links TRBV3-1 (or the pseudogene TRBV3-2) with TRBJ1-2; D uncertain. In germline, CDR1 is LGHDT, CDR2 YNNKEL (reference sequence). Trimming left V 0 bases short and J 2 bases short, with 7 bases between. The length of the CDR3 is 14 residues. The CDR3 region has the DNA TGTGCCAGCAGCCAAGATAAGCGGAACTATGGCTACACCTTC. The encoded protein is CASSQDKRNYGYTF.

This clone is a singleton in its sample. The chain uses TRBV18 and TRBJ1-6, with TRBD1 matching over 8 bases. Germline CDR1 is KGHSH and CDR2 is LQKENI. The CDR3 contains 14 residues. V lost 3 bases, J lost 7 bases, and 2 bases stayed unmatched. The CDR3 loop is CASSPTGENSPLHF. CDR3 nucleotides: TGTGCCAGCTCACCGACAGGGGAAAATTCACCCCTCCACTTT.

The V and J genes are TRBV29-1 and TRBJ1-2; TRBD1 agrees at 7 bases. Per germline, CDR1 SQVTM and CDR2 ANQGSEA. CDR3 length: 14 amino acids. Unmatched junction bases numbered 10, after V lost 3 bases and J lost 6 bases. Written as DNA, the CDR3 is TGCAGCGTTGAGTATAGACAGGGCGAGGATGGCTACACCTTC. Translating gives CSVEYRQGEDGYTF.

The chain has TRBV14 and TRBJ1-5; D gene uncertain. Trimming took off 5 bases at V and 0 bases at J, with 14 bases between the two ends. The CDR3 is 16 residues long. Germline V gene lookup returns CDR1 SGHDN and CDR2 FVKESK. The CDR3: CASSAREEYSNQPQHF. The CDR3 coding sequence is TGTGCCAGCAGCGCGCGTGAAGAATATAGCAATCAGCCCCAGCATTTT.